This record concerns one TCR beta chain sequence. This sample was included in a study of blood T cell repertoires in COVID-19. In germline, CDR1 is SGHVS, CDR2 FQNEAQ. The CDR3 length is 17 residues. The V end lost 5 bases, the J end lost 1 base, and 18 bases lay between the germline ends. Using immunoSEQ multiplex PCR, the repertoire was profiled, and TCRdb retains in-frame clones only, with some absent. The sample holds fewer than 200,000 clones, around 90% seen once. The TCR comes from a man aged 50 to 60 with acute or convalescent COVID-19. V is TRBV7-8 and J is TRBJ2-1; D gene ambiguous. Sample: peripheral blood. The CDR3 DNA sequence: TGTGCCAGCAGCCCACCAAGGAGTCACCGTTCCTACAATGAGCAGTTCTTC. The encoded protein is CASSPPRSHRSYNEQFF.